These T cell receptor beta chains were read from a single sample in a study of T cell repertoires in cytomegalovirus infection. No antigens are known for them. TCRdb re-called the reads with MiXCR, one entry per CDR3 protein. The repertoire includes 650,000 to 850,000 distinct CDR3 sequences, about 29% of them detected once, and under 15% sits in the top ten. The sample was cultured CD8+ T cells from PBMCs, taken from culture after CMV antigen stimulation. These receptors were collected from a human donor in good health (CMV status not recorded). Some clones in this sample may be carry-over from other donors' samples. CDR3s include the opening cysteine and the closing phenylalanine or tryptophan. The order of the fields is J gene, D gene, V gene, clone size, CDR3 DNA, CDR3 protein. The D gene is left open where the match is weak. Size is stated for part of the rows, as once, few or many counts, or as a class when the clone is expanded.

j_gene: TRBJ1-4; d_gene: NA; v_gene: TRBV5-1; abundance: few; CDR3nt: TGCGCCAGCAGCTTGGTTAATGACAGGAATGAAAAACTGTTTTTT; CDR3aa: CASSLVNDRNEKLFF
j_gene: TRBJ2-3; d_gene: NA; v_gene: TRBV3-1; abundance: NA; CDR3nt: TGTGCCAGCCTCGGGCCCACAGATACGCAGTATTTT; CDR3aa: CASLGPTDTQYF
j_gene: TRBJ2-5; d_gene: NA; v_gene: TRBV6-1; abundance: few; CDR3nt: TGTGCCAGCAGTGCCCCCCGCGGGGTGAGGGAGACCCAGTACTTC; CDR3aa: CASSAPRGVRETQYF
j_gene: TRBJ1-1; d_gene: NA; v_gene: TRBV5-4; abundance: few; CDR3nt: TGTGCCAGCAGCTTGGAGACAGGTTCTGAAGCTTTCTTT; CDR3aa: CASSLETGSEAFF
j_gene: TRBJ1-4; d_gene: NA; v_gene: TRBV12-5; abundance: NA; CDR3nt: TGTGCTAGTGGTTTGGAAACCGAGCGAGAAAAACTGTTTTTT; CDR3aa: CASGLETEREKLFF
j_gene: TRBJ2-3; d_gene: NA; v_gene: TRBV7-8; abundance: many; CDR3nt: TGTGCCAGCAGCTTAGGATTCGGGGGAAGCACAGATACGCAGTATTTT; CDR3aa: CASSLGFGGSTDTQYF
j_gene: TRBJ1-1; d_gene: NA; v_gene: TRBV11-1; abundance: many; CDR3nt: TGTGCCAGCAGCCGAGGCAGCGGGGGCTCTACTGAAGCTTTCTTT; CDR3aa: CASSRGSGGSTEAFF
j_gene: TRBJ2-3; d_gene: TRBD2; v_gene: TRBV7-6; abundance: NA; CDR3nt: TGTGCCAGCAGCGTTAGCGGGTTTACAGATACGCAGTATTTT; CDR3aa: CASSVSGFTDTQYF
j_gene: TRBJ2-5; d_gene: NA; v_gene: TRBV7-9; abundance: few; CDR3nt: TGTGCCAGCAGCTTATCTGGGGGCCGGGAGACCCAGTACTTC; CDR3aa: CASSLSGGRETQYF
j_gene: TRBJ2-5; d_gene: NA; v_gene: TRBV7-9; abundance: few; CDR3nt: TGTGCCAGCAGTGTCGGGGGAATCCAAGAGACCCAGTACTTC; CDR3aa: CASSVGGIQETQYF
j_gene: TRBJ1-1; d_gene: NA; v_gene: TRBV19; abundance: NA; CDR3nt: TGTGCCAGTAGTATAGATTCCCCAGTTTTCTTAGGCCGGCCTGAAGCTTTCTTT; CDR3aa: CASSIDSPVFLGRPEAFF